Below, 2 T cell receptor beta chains from the same sample are listed, as sequenced in a study of blood T cell repertoires in COVID-19. Here immunoSEQ multiplex PCR was the method, and the copy in TCRdb shows in-frame clones only, minus some. Counted here are over 100,000 clones, roughly 85% occurring once; the ten biggest clones make up approximately 1.3%. The sequenced sample consisted of peripheral blood. These receptors came from a man aged 40-55 years with acute or convalescent COVID-19.

This clone has a single count. The chain combines TRBV30 with TRBJ1-3; D remains unclear. Germline V gives CDR1 GTSNPN, CDR2 SVGIG (reference sequence). Trimming shortened V by 8 bases and J by 3 bases, and 17 bases separated the two germline ends. The CDR3 sequence is 14 residues long. CDR3 DNA: TGTGCCCTCAATTCGGGGTGGTTTGGAAACACCATATATTTT. Its protein product is CALNSGWFGNTIYF.

The chain links TRBV7-2 to TRBJ2-5, with 13 bases lining up with TRBD2. From germline, CDR1 is SGHTA and CDR2 FQGNSA. After removal of 1 base from V and 5 bases from J, the junction contained 10 bases not matched to a gene. CDR3 length equals 18 residues. CDR3: CASSLELAGGPAWETQYF. Written as DNA, the CDR3 is TGTGCCAGCAGCTTAGAACTAGCGGGGGGGCCGGCCTGGGAGACCCAGTACTTC.